These 9 T cell receptor beta chains were all obtained from the same sample, sequenced in a study of blood T cell repertoires in COVID-19. Sequencing was performed with immunoSEQ multiplex PCR; in TCRdb, only in-frame clones are kept and a portion is missing. The sample contains roughly 15,000 clones, around 77% of which appear only once. Sequenced sample: peripheral blood. The receptors were gathered from a human donor in a cohort sampled during active COVID-19.

This chain connects TRBV5-1 to TRBJ1-2; D uncertain. Germline CDR1 is SGHRS and CDR2 is YFSETQ. Trimming removed 5 bases at V and 9 bases at J, with 20 bases between. CDR3 size: 14 residues. CDR3 loop: CASRPDEAPRSYTF. The CDR3 coding sequence is TGCGCCAGCAGGCCGGATGAGGCGCCGAGAAGCTACACCTTC.

The rearrangement links TRBV6-5 to TRBJ1-6, with 7 bases matching TRBD1. CDR1 MNHEY and CDR2 SVGAGI come from the germline V gene. This CDR3 comprises 11 residues. CDR3 in DNA: TGTGCAGGGGGCTTGGATTCACCCCTCCACTTT. Its protein product is CAGGLDSPLHF.

The chain recombines TRBV19 with TRBJ1-2; TRBD1 matches 9 bases. V gave up 3 bases and J gave up 7 bases; unmatched junction bases: 15. From germline, CDR1 is LNHDA and CDR2 SQIVND (reference sequence). The CDR3 is made up of 17 amino acids. The CDR3 protein is CASSIRQQGAFISGYTF. The CDR3 DNA reads as TGTGCCAGTAGTATTCGTCAACAGGGGGCATTTATTAGTGGCTACACCTTC.

This clone was picked up one time. This chain connects TRBV28 to TRBJ2-7; 13 bases are shared with TRBD2. Germline V CDR1 and CDR2: MDHEN, SYDVKM. The CDR3 covers 13 residues. J was trimmed by 8 bases and V by 5 bases; bases with no gene match: 3. The CDR3 region is CASSQGLAGKQYF. The CDR3, as DNA: TGTGCCAGCAGTCAGGGACTAGCGGGAAAGCAGTACTTC.

This clone was counted between two and nine times. V gene TRBV18 combines with J gene TRBJ2-4; no firm D call. Germline V lookup: CDR1 KGHSH, CDR2 LQKENI. V was clipped by 0 bases and J by 0 bases, with 15 bases between them. The CDR3 covers 18 residues. The CDR3 sequence: CASSPPITEPLAKNIQYF. Written as DNA, the CDR3 is TGTGCCAGCTCACCACCGATTACAGAACCTCTAGCCAAAAACATTCAGTACTTC. The variable domain in full, with the rest retrieved from reference TRBV18 and TRBJ2-4, is NAGVMQNPRHLVRRRGQEARLRCSPMKGHSHVYWYRQLPEEGLKFMVYLQKENIIDESGMPKERFSAEFPKEGPSILRIQQVVRGDSAAYFCASSPPITEPLAKNIQYFGAGTRLSVL.

The chain employs TRBV7-2 and TRBJ2-4; no clear D gene. Trimming took off 0 bases at V and 2 bases at J, with 5 bases between the two ends. Germline V gene sequence: CDR1 SGHTA, CDR2 FQGNSA. This CDR3 has 14 residues. CDR3 in amino acids: CASSLALSKNIQYF. The CDR3 bases are TGTGCCAGCAGCTTAGCCTTATCCAAAAACATTCAGTACTTC.

This clone appeared a single time. This chain uses TRBV3-1 (or the pseudogene TRBV3-2) with TRBJ1-1; D possibly corresponds to TRBD1 (5 bases). Germline values: CDR1 LGHDT, CDR2 YNNKEL (reference sequence). Trimming cost V 1 base and J 3 bases, with 12 bases left between them. The CDR3 is made up of 15 amino acids. The CDR3 DNA follows: TGTGCCAGCAGCCAAGCCCCAGGGCCGGACACTGAAGCTTTCTTT. This gives the protein CASSQAPGPDTEAFF.

The chain links TRBV6-4 to TRBJ2-1, with D perhaps matching TRBD2 (6 bases). The CDR3 has 16 residues. V dropped 6 bases and J dropped 0 bases, with 15 bases sitting between them. Germline CDR1 MRHNA, CDR2 SNTAGT. This chain's CDR3 is CASSWGVLSSYNEQFF. Here the CDR3 DNA reads TGTGCCAGCAGCTGGGGGGTTTTGAGCTCCTACAATGAGCAGTTCTTC.

In DNA, the CDR3 is TGTGCCAGCAGTTATTCAACAGGGGGAGCCGGAAACACCATATATTTT. Protein: CASSYSTGGAGNTIYF. This chain uses TRBV6-5 with TRBJ1-3; 8 bases are shared with TRBD1. J gave up 4 bases and V 3 bases, and 8 bases lay outside the gene matches. This CDR3 is built from 16 residues. Germline-derived CDR1 and CDR2 are MNHEY and SVGAGI.